This TCR beta chain is from a study of T cell changes during pregnancy in multiple sclerosis. The protocol was immunoSEQ multiplex PCR, while the TCRdb copy is restricted to in-frame clones and leaves out a portion. The data contain roughly 89,000 clones, about 93% of them seen just once; the ten biggest clones take up approximately 1.6%. J was trimmed by 0 bases and V by 6 bases; bases with no gene match: 5. This CDR3 has 14 residues. Germline V gene sequence: CDR1 LNHDA, CDR2 SQIVND (reference sequence). Source: peripheral blood, taken after pregnancy. The TCR was taken from a female donor in good health, enrolled as a control in a pregnancy study. The gene calls are TRBV19 and TRBJ2-7, with 7 bases matching TRBD2. This CDR3 reads CASRKAGLSYEQYF. The CDR3 region has the DNA TGTGCCAGTAGGAAAGCGGGACTCTCCTACGAGCAGTACTTC.